In its sample, the clone carrying this T cell receptor beta chain was seen a few times. Its specificity is unknown. Germline trimming cut 5 bases from V and 9 bases from J; bases unmatched to any gene: 5. Germline CDR1 reads SGHNT; CDR2 reads YENEEA. The CDR3 contains 12 residues. The entry originates in a study of T cell repertoires in cytomegalovirus infection. Study details: Public TCR beta signatures were indicative of both CMV infection and a matching HLA type. Findings and limits, study-wide: The cumulative frequency of public TCR beta families distinguished individuals who carried CMV together with the relevant HLA. It was HLA-C-restricted CMV-specific TCR beta clonotypes that dominated the response ex vivo.

TCRdb reprocessed the reads via MiXCR and lists one record per CDR3 protein. This sample has around 94,000 distinct CDR3 sequences; more than 15% occur once, and the top ten carry approximately 7.6%. This clonotype was obtained from a human donor in good health (CMV status not recorded). Some clones in this sample may be carry-over from other donors' samples. The chain links TRBV11-3 to TRBJ1-1; 8 bases are shared with TRBD1. Specimen: PBMCs. The CDR3 DNA reads TGTGCCAGCAGCGCAAGGACAGGGCAAGCTTTCTTT. Its translation is CASSARTGQAFF.